This T cell receptor (beta chain) was sequenced during a study of cytomegalovirus exposure and HLA in healthy donors. Germline CDR1 reads LGHNT; CDR2 reads FRNRAP. The CDR3 extends over 12 amino acids. The germline V and J ends were trimmed by 3 bases and 6 bases, with 6 bases remaining between them. Primers included in the PCR were 60 Vbeta and 13 Jbeta primers. Using immunoSEQ multiplex PCR, the repertoire was profiled, and TCRdb retains in-frame clones only, with some absent. The repertoire holds about 78,000 clones, with about four fifths as singletons. This clonotype originated in a woman aged 45 to 65 in good health and CMV-seronegative. The chain uses TRBV12-5 and TRBJ2-1; possible D gene TRBD2, 6 bases. Specimen: PBMCs. The CDR3 region is CASGFSGNEQFF. CDR3 coding DNA: TGTGCTAGTGGTTTTAGCGGCAATGAGCAGTTCTTC.